These T cell receptor beta chains were read from a single sample in a study of T cells in Graves' hyperthyroidism and ophthalmopathy. MiXCR, run by TCRdb on the multiplex PCR reads, gives a single entry per CDR3 protein. Counted here are around 300,000 distinct CDR3 sequences, roughly an eighth occurring once; the ten biggest clones make up less than 8%. The sequenced sample was blood. The receptors originated from a woman in her forties with Graves' hyperthyroidism. Both conserved end residues are part of each CDR3. The order of the fields is clone size, D gene, V gene, J gene, CDR3 DNA, CDR3 protein. A D gene is named only where the DNA matches it firmly. Clone size appears in some rows only: once, few, many, or a class for an expanded clone.

abundance: few
d_gene: -
v_gene: TRBV10-3
j_gene: TRBJ1-1
CDR3nt: TGTGCCATCAGTGCAGGGCAGTCGAACACTGAAGCTTTCTTT
CDR3aa: CAISAGQSNTEAFF

abundance: -
d_gene: -
v_gene: TRBV5-4
j_gene: TRBJ1-1
CDR3nt: TGTGCCAGCAGCTTTAGGGACCGAGAAGGTCCTGAAGCTTTCTTT
CDR3aa: CASSFRDREGPEAFF

abundance: few
d_gene: -
v_gene: TRBV4-1
j_gene: TRBJ1-2
CDR3nt: TGCGCCAGCAGCCACCCAGTTGTCGGGGGGCTCTATGGCTACACCTTC
CDR3aa: CASSHPVVGGLYGYTF

abundance: -
d_gene: -
v_gene: TRBV6-1
j_gene: TRBJ2-2
CDR3nt: TGTGCCAGCAGTGAAGGTCAGGTCTGGGAGCTGTTTTTT
CDR3aa: CASSEGQVWELFF

abundance: few
d_gene: TRBD2
v_gene: TRBV19
j_gene: TRBJ2-3
CDR3nt: TGTGCCAGTAGTGGCGGGACTAGCGGGACCCCTAGCACAGATACGCAGTATTTT
CDR3aa: CASSGGTSGTPSTDTQYF

abundance: many
d_gene: TRBD1
v_gene: TRBV12-3/TRBV12-4
j_gene: TRBJ1-4
CDR3nt: TGTGCCACCTCAAACAAACCGACAGGGGGCGGTGAAAAACTGTTTTTT
CDR3aa: CATSNKPTGGGEKLFF

abundance: many
d_gene: -
v_gene: TRBV28
j_gene: TRBJ1-3
CDR3nt: TGTGCCAGCACACCCCCCGGGGGCGGTGGAAACACCATATATTTT
CDR3aa: CASTPPGGGGNTIYF

abundance: many
d_gene: TRBD1
v_gene: TRBV20-1
j_gene: TRBJ1-5
CDR3nt: TGCAGTGCTAGTTTCGACAGGGGGAATCAGCCCCAGCATTTT
CDR3aa: CSASFDRGNQPQHF

abundance: many
d_gene: -
v_gene: TRBV5-1
j_gene: TRBJ1-6
CDR3nt: TGCGCCAGCAGCTTGCAGGCCCCCAATTCACCCCTCCACTTT
CDR3aa: CASSLQAPNSPLHF

abundance: -
d_gene: -
v_gene: TRBV20-1
j_gene: TRBJ1-1
CDR3nt: TGCAGTGCTAGGGTACAGGGTCTATCGAAGGCTGAAGCTTTCTTT
CDR3aa: CSARVQGLSKAEAFF

abundance: many
d_gene: -
v_gene: TRBV24-1
j_gene: TRBJ2-2
CDR3nt: TGTGCCACCAGAGAGACAGGCGGCACCGGGGAGCTGTTTTTT
CDR3aa: CATRETGGTGELFF

abundance: many
d_gene: -
v_gene: TRBV5-1
j_gene: TRBJ2-1
CDR3nt: TGCGCCAGCAGCTCAAACGTAAGAGAAAGGTCCTACAATGAGCAGTTCTTC
CDR3aa: CASSSNVRERSYNEQFF

abundance: few
d_gene: -
v_gene: TRBV19
j_gene: TRBJ1-2
CDR3nt: TGTGCCAGTGGAGTGAGAGGGTTATACTATGGCTACACCTTC
CDR3aa: CASGVRGLYYGYTF

abundance: -
d_gene: -
v_gene: TRBV20-1
j_gene: TRBJ1-5
CDR3nt: TGCAGTGCTAGTTTGAGGGGCAATCGGCCCCAGCATTTT
CDR3aa: CSASLRGNRPQHF

abundance: few
d_gene: TRBD1
v_gene: TRBV5-5
j_gene: TRBJ2-5
CDR3nt: TGTGCCAGCAGCAACAGGGACAGCCAAGAGACCCAGTACTTC
CDR3aa: CASSNRDSQETQYF

abundance: few
d_gene: TRBD2
v_gene: TRBV12-5
j_gene: TRBJ2-1
CDR3nt: TGTGCTAGTGGTTTGGTATTCCCCGCCTCTAGCGGGAGCTCGCAGAGCCCCGACAATGAGCAGTTCTTC
CDR3aa: CASGLVFPASSGSSQSPDNEQFF

abundance: many
d_gene: TRBD2
v_gene: TRBV20-1
j_gene: TRBJ2-7
CDR3nt: TGCAGTGCTAGAGGCCTAGCGGGAGTCGAGCAGTACTTC
CDR3aa: CSARGLAGVEQYF

abundance: few
d_gene: TRBD1
v_gene: TRBV10-3
j_gene: TRBJ1-1
CDR3nt: TGTGCCATCAGTCGACAGGGGAACACTGAAGCTTTCTTT
CDR3aa: CAISRQGNTEAFF

abundance: many
d_gene: -
v_gene: TRBV12-3/TRBV12-4
j_gene: TRBJ1-1
CDR3nt: TGTGCCAGCGGAATTCCAGCTGAAGCTTTCTTT
CDR3aa: CASGIPAEAFF

abundance: -
d_gene: TRBD1
v_gene: TRBV2
j_gene: TRBJ2-1
CDR3nt: TGTGCCAGCAGTTGGGGGGGCACCGGGACAGGGGGCTTCGATGAGCAGTTCTTC
CDR3aa: CASSWGGTGTGGFDEQFF

abundance: few
d_gene: -
v_gene: TRBV20-1
j_gene: TRBJ1-5
CDR3nt: TGCAGTGCTAGAGATTGGGAGGTGGCGGGCCAGCCCCAGCATTTT
CDR3aa: CSARDWEVAGQPQHF

abundance: many
d_gene: -
v_gene: TRBV30
j_gene: TRBJ1-2
CDR3nt: TGTGCCTGGAGTCGGGGTAACTATGGCTACACCTTC
CDR3aa: CAWSRGNYGYTF

abundance: -
d_gene: TRBD1
v_gene: TRBV20-1
j_gene: TRBJ2-5
CDR3nt: TGCAGTGACCCCGGACAGGGAGAGACCCAGTACTTC
CDR3aa: CSDPGQGETQYF

abundance: many
d_gene: -
v_gene: TRBV5-1
j_gene: TRBJ2-3
CDR3nt: TGCGCCAGCAGCTTAGAGCCCGCAGATACGCAGTATTTT
CDR3aa: CASSLEPADTQYF

abundance: many
d_gene: TRBD1
v_gene: TRBV7-2
j_gene: TRBJ1-2
CDR3nt: TGTGCCAGCAGCTTAGAGAGGACAGGGTCTTCTGGCTACACCTTC
CDR3aa: CASSLERTGSSGYTF

abundance: many
d_gene: TRBD2
v_gene: TRBV30
j_gene: TRBJ2-1
CDR3nt: TGTGCCTGGAGGGCCCTGATGAGCGGGAACAATGAGCAGTTCTTC
CDR3aa: CAWRALMSGNNEQFF